This T cell receptor beta chain was obtained from a study of identical twins. Study outcomes and limitations: Out-of-frame TCR alpha sharing observed in monozygotic twins exceeded model estimates.

V was pared by 4 bases and J by 0 bases, with 11 bases of the junction left unmatched. Germline V gives CDR1 MNHEY, CDR2 SMNVEV (reference sequence). The length of the CDR3 is 18 residues. There are many counts of this clonotype. The antigen remains undetermined. Each CDR3 protein gets one entry after TCRdb re-called the 5' RACE reads with MiXCR. The repertoire has fewer than 800,000 distinct CDR3 sequences, about 7.1% of them found once; the top ten carry around 1.6%. The same data also contributed to another study, on yellow fever vaccine responses in identical twins.

The sequenced material came from PBMCs. The chain links TRBV27 to TRBJ2-2; 7 bases match TRBD1. The receptor was derived from a woman between 18 and 29 years old in good health. The CDR3 DNA is TGTGCCAGCAGTTCGACCGTTTGGACAGGCCCGAACACCGGGGAGCTGTTTTTT. It translates to CASSSTVWTGPNTGELFF.